This entry lists 4 T cell receptor beta chains sequenced from one sample in a study of T cell responses to AZD1222 COVID-19 vaccine (dated by TCRdb to the early 2020s). This sample's time point label indicates: about 28 days (+/-7) after the second vaccine dose. Receptor amplification or capture employed the immunoSEQ multiplex PCR assay. TCRdb mirrors the immuneACCESS table, restricted to in-frame sequences. Some clones are absent from its copies; in checked studies, under half trace to an unresolved V gene, and the reason for the others is unknown. The sample records 150,000 to 200,000 clones, 85% to 90% of which are singletons. Around 10% of the sample goes to the ten largest clones. Source: peripheral blood, taken 28 days after the second AZD1222 dose. The receptors come from an adult who received the AZD1222 COVID-19 vaccine.

This clone turned up a few times. J is TRBJ2-7 and V is TRBV6-5; 11 nucleotides match TRBD1. Germline CDR1 MNHEY, CDR2 SVGAGI. The CDR3 is 15 amino acids. V dropped 6 bases and J dropped 7; count of bases not matched to a gene: 11. CDR3 loop: CASRPGQGALGEQYF. DNA of the CDR3: TGTGCCAGCAGGCCCGGACAGGGGGCGCTTGGGGAGCAGTACTTC.

The rearrangement joins TRBV7-7 to TRBJ2-5, with D tentatively TRBD1 or TRBD2 (5 bases each). Germline V gives CDR1 SSHAT, CDR2 FNYEAQ (reference sequence). This CDR3 region has 13 residues. With 4 bases removed from V and 3 bases from J, the gap between germline ends came to 9 bases. CDR3 DNA sequence: TGTGCCAGCAGCTGGGACGGAGAAGAGACCCAGTACTTC. Protein product: CASSWDGEETQYF.

About this clone itself: Other DNA variants within this sample encode the same CDR3. The V and J genes are TRBV3-1 (or the pseudogene TRBV3-2) and TRBJ2-5; D gene uncertain. The V end lost 1 base, the J end lost 4 bases, and 4 bases lay between the germline ends. CDR3 length: 12 amino acids. Germline-derived CDR1 and CDR2 are LGHDT and YNNKEL (reference sequence). CDR3 residues: CASSQGGETQYF. CDR3 DNA: TGTGCCAGCAGCCAAGGTGGAGAGACCCAGTACTTC.

V usage is TRBV5-1 and J usage is TRBJ1-3, with no clear D. Between the trimmed V and J ends, which lost 5 bases and 2 bases, there was a span of 14 bases. The CDR3 consists of 15 residues. Germline CDR1 is SGHRS and CDR2 is YFSETQ. CDR3 in amino acids: CASSFDRAAGNTIYF. The CDR3 coding sequence is TGCGCCAGCAGTTTTGATAGGGCAGCTGGAAACACCATATATTTT.